The rows below give T cell receptor beta chains drawn from one sample of a study of T cell responses to AZD1222 COVID-19 vaccine. Clones were read by immunoSEQ multiplex PCR, and TCRdb kept only the in-frame ones, dropping some. The sample lists some 180,000 clones, approximately 91% seen once, with less than 2% in the top ten. The sequenced sample was peripheral blood, obtained 28 days after the second AZD1222 dose. The receptors shown here come from an adult who received the AZD1222 COVID-19 vaccine. CDR3s include the opening cysteine and the closing phenylalanine or tryptophan. The D gene is left open where the match is weak. Size is stated for part of the rows, as once, few or many counts, or as a class when the clone is expanded.

size | J | length | V | D | CDR3 | DNA
. | TRBJ2-7 | 12 | TRBV12-5 | . | CASAMGGRGQYF | TGTGCTAGTGCCATGGGGGGAAGGGGGCAGTACTTC
. | TRBJ1-2 | 16 | TRBV6-2/TRBV6-3 | TRBD1 | CASSYEGTGYLYGYTF | TGTGCCAGCAGTTACGAGGGGACAGGTTACCTTTATGGCTACACCTTC
. | TRBJ1-6 | 16 | TRBV6-5 | . | CASSYQYLHNNSPLHF | TGTGCCAGCAGTTACCAATACCTGCACAATAATTCACCCCTCCACTTT
. | TRBJ2-7 | 15 | TRBV6-5 | . | CASSPGRGSSYEQYF | TGTGCCAGCAGCCCGGGGCGGGGTAGCTCCTACGAGCAGTACTTC
. | TRBJ1-5 | 18 | TRBV19 | TRBD1 | CASSRGTGGTGSNQPQHF | TGTGCCAGTAGTCGCGGGACAGGGGGAACTGGTAGCAATCAGCCCCAGCATTTT
. | TRBJ2-2 | 14 | TRBV7-9 | . | CASSLARDTGELFF | TGTGCCAGCAGCTTAGCGAGGGACACCGGGGAGCTGTTTTTT
. | TRBJ2-7 | 15 | TRBV7-9 | . | CASSLDLGGTKEQYF | TGTGCCAGCAGCTTAGATCTTGGCGGGACAAAGGAGCAGTACTTC
once | TRBJ1-5 | 15 | TRBV2 | TRBD1 | CASKLTGPANQPQHF | TGTGCCAGCAAGCTGACAGGGCCGGCCAATCAGCCCCAGCATTTT
once | TRBJ2-6 | 18 | TRBV10-2 | . | CASSGFRDGVSGANVLTF | TGCGCCAGCAGTGGCTTCCGGGACGGTGTTTCTGGGGCCAACGTCCTGACTTTC
once | TRBJ1-5 | 15 | TRBV30 | . | CAWSGRGYGNQPQHF | TGTGCCTGGAGTGGACGGGGGTATGGCAATCAGCCCCAGCATTTT
once | TRBJ2-3 | 13 | TRBV27 | TRBD2 | CASSSGGKDTQYF | TGTGCCAGCAGCTCGGGAGGCAAAGATACGCAGTATTTT
. | TRBJ1-4 | 15 | TRBV5-1 | . | CASSRDGQSREKLFF | TGCGCCAGCAGCCGAGATGGACAGTCCAGGGAAAAACTGTTTTTT
. | TRBJ2-2 | 14 | TRBV4-3 | . | CASSQQTGLGELFF | TGCGCCAGCAGCCAGCAGACAGGCCTCGGGGAGCTGTTTTTT
. | TRBJ2-2 | 16 | TRBV24-1 | . | CATSDPTGSLAGELFF | TGTGCCACCAGTGACCCTACCGGGTCGCTCGCCGGGGAGCTGTTTTTT
. | TRBJ1-6 | 15 | TRBV7-6 | . | CASSLAIRGNSPLHF | TGTGCCAGCAGCTTAGCTATCAGGGGAAATTCACCCCTCCACTTT
once | TRBJ2-4 | 14 | TRBV29-1 | . | CPFRRWEAKNIQYF | TGCCCGTTTCGGAGGTGGGAAGCCAAAAACATTCAGTACTTC
. | TRBJ1-1 | 12 | TRBV10-3 | . | CAINGGNTEAFF | TGTGCCATCAATGGGGGGAACACTGAAGCTTTCTTT
. | TRBJ2-7 | 14 | TRBV5-4 | TRBD2 | CASSLGLARDEQYF | TGTGCCAGCAGCTTGGGACTAGCTCGGGACGAGCAGTACTTC
. | TRBJ2-7 | 14 | TRBV28 | TRBD1 | CASSLGQVTHEQYF | TGTGCCAGCAGTTTAGGACAGGTGACCCACGAGCAGTACTTC
. | TRBJ1-5 | 13 | TRBV3-1/TRBV3-2 | TRBD1 | CASSNRGLQPQHF | TGTGCCAGCAGCAACAGGGGGCTTCAGCCCCAGCATTTT
. | TRBJ2-1 | 14 | TRBV7-9 | . | CASRRTSKGNEQFF | TGTGCCTCCCGCCGGACCTCTAAGGGGAATGAGCAGTTCTTC
. | TRBJ2-1 | 17 | TRBV5-6 | . | CASSLARGSFAYNEQFF | TGTGCCAGCAGCTTGGCCAGGGGATCCTTCGCCTACAATGAGCAGTTCTTC
once | TRBJ2-5 | 18 | TRBV5-1 | . | CASSLKFGAVARQETQYF | TGCGCCAGCAGCTTGAAATTTGGGGCGGTTGCACGTCAAGAGACCCAGTACTTC
. | TRBJ2-1 | 15 | TRBV10-2 | TRBD1 | CASRPGTGRWDEQFF | TGCGCCAGCAGACCCGGGACAGGTCGTTGGGATGAGCAGTTCTTC
. | TRBJ2-1 | 10 | TRBV30 | . | CAWGINEQFF | TGTGCCTGGGGAATAAATGAGCAGTTCTTC
. | TRBJ2-2 | 16 | TRBV15 | . | CATSSPPSARTGELFF | TGTGCCACCAGCAGTCCGCCGTCGGCGCGGACCGGGGAGCTGTTTTTT
. | TRBJ2-1 | 17 | TRBV2 | TRBD2 | CASTLGASGGSYNEQFF | TGTGCCAGCACCCTGGGGGCCAGCGGGGGGTCCTACAATGAGCAGTTCTTC
. | TRBJ1-5 | 15 | TRBV18 | . | CASSSGQVSNQPQHF | TGTGCCAGCTCATCAGGGCAGGTGAGCAATCAGCCCCAGCATTTT
. | TRBJ2-2 | 13 | TRBV5-1 | . | CASSYTRTGELFF | TGCGCCAGCAGCTATACTAGGACCGGGGAGCTGTTTTTT
. | TRBJ2-3 | 15 | TRBV29-1 | TRBD2 | CSAAGGPARTDTQYF | TGCAGCGCAGCGGGAGGGCCCGCACGGACAGATACGCAGTATTTT
. | TRBJ1-3 | 15 | TRBV2 | TRBD1 | CASSADRGSGNTIYF | TGTGCCAGCAGTGCTGACAGGGGTTCGGGAAACACCATATATTTT
. | TRBJ2-1 | 15 | TRBV7-3 | TRBD2 | CASSPEPGLVYEQFF | TGTGCCAGCAGCCCAGAGCCGGGACTAGTTTATGAGCAGTTCTTC
. | TRBJ1-1 | 11 | TRBV30 | . | CAWGRGTEAFF | TGTGCCTGGGGCAGGGGCACTGAAGCTTTCTTT
. | TRBJ1-1 | 13 | TRBV5-6 | TRBD1 | CASSLAGQGKAFF | TGTGCCAGCAGCTTGGCGGGACAGGGTAAAGCTTTCTTT
. | TRBJ2-2 | 15 | TRBV5-1 | TRBD2 | CASSQGTTNTGELFF | TGCGCCAGCAGCCAAGGGACTACGAACACCGGGGAGCTGTTTTTT
. | TRBJ1-5 | 16 | TRBV18 | . | CASSPGYISSNQPQHF | TGTGCCAGCTCACCAGGGTACATCAGTAGCAATCAGCCCCAGCATTTT
. | TRBJ1-3 | 15 | TRBV5-5 | . | CASSVRASSGNTIYF | TGTGCCAGCAGCGTCAGGGCGAGCTCTGGAAACACCATATATTTT
. | TRBJ1-1 | 13 | TRBV19 | TRBD1 | CASSQDRYTEAFF | TGTGCCAGTAGTCAGGACAGGTACACTGAAGCTTTCTTT
. | TRBJ1-1 | 13 | TRBV11-3 | . | CASSLQWNTEAFF | TGTGCCAGCAGCTTACAGTGGAACACTGAAGCTTTCTTT
. | TRBJ1-4 | 13 | TRBV7-8 | . | CASGPGLREKLFF | TGTGCCAGTGGGCCAGGGCTGCGTGAAAAACTGTTTTTT
. | TRBJ2-7 | 15 | TRBV11-2 | TRBD1 | CASSFGTGETYEQYF | TGTGCCAGCAGCTTCGGGACAGGTGAGACCTACGAGCAGTACTTC